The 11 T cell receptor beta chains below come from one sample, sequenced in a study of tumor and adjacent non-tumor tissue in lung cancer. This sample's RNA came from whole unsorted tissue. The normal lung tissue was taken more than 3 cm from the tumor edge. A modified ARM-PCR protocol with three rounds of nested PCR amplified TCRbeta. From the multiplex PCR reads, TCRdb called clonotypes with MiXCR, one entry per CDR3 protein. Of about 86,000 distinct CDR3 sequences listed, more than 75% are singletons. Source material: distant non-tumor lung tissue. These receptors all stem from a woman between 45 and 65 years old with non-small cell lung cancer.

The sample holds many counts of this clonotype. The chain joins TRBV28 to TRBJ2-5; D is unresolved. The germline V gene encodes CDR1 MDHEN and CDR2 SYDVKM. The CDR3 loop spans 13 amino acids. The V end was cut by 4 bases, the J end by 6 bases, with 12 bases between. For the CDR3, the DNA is TGTGCCAGCAGTTCCTCCGGGCCCAAGACCCAGTACTTC. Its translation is CASSSSGPKTQYF.

The CDR3 region is CVNSLQASSTEAFF. The CDR3 DNA reads as TGTGTCAACAGCTTACAGGCCTCTAGCACTGAAGCTTTCTTT. This chain uses TRBV7-8 with TRBJ1-1; D perhaps matches TRBD1 (5 bases). Germline V gene lookup returns CDR1 SGHVS and CDR2 FQNEAQ. CDR3 length: 14 amino acids.

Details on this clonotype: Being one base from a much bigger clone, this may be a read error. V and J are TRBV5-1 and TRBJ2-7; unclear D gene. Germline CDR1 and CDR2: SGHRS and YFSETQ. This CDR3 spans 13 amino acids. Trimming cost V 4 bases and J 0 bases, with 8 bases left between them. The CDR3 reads CASSLGISYEQYF. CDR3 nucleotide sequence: TGCGCCAGCAGCCTTGGTATCTCCTACGAGCAGTACTTC.

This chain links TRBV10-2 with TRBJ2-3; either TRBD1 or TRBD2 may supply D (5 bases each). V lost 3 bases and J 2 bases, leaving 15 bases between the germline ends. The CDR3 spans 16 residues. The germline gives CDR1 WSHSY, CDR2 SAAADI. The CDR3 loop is CASSDTGGPNTDTQYF. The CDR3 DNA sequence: TGCGCCAGCAGTGATACTGGGGGTCCTAACACAGATACGCAGTATTTT.

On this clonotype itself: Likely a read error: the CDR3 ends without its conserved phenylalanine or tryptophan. CDR3: CASNLTDTAYEQYY. The CDR3 DNA follows: TGTGCCAGCAACCTGACGGACACTGCCTACGAACAGTACTAC. The J gene is TRBJ2-7, the V gene TRBV11-2, with a possible D match to TRBD1 (5 bases). Germline assignment: CDR1 SGHAT and CDR2 FQNNGV. This CDR3 has 14 amino acids.

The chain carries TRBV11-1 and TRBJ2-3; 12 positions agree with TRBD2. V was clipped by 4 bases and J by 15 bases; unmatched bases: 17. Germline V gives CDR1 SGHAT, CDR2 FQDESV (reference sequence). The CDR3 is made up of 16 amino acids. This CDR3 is CASSSGLAGRTDTRYF. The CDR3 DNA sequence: TGTGCCAGCAGCTCTGGACTAGCGGGGCGCACAGATACGCGATATTTT.

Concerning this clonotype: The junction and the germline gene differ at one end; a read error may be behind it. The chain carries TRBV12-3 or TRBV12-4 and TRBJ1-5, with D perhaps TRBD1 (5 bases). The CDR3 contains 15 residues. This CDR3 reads CASSLGKGLNQPQHF. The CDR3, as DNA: TGTGCCAGTAGTTTAGGCAAGGGGCTTAATCAGCCCCAGCATTTT.

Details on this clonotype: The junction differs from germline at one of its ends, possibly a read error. The CDR3 DNA is TGCGTCAGCAAGGCTAGTGGGACCCAAGAGACCCAGTACTTC. This sequence encodes CVSKASGTQETQYF. The rearrangement links TRBV5-1 to TRBJ2-5, with D perhaps TRBD1 or TRBD2 (5 bases each). The CDR3 contains 14 residues. Per the germline V gene, CDR1 is SGHRS and CDR2 is YFSETQ.

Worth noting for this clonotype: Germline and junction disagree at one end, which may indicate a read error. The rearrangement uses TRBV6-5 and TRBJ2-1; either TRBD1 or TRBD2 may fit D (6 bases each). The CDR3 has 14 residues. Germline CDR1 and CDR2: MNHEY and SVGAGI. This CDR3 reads CTSRETGGHNEQFF. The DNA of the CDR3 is TGTACCAGCAGGGAGACAGGAGGGCACAATGAGCAGTTCTTC.

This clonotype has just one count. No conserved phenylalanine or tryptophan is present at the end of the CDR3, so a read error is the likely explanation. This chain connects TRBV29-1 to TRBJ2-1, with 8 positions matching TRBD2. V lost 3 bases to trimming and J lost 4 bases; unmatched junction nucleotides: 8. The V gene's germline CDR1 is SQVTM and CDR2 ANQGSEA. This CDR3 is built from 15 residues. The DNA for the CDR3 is TGCAGCGTTGAGTTAAGCGGGAGCCCATACAATGAGCAGTTCGTC. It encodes CSVELSGSPYNEQFV.

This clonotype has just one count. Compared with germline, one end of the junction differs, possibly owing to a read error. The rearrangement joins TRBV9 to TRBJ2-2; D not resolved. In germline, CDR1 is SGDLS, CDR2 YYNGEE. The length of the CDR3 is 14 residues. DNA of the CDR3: TGTGCCAGCAGCGTGCGCGCGAACACCGAGGAGCTGTTTTTT. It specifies CASSVRANTEELFF. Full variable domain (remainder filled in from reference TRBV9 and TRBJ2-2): DSGVTQTPKHLITATGQRVTLRCSPRSGDLSVYWYQQSLDQGLQFLIQYYNGEERAKGNILERFSAQQFPDLHSELNLSSLELGDSALYFCASSVRANTEELFFGEGSRLTVL.